The rows below give T cell receptor beta chains drawn from one sample of a study of blood T cell repertoires in COVID-19. This table comes from immunoSEQ multiplex PCR, and its TCRdb copy is limited to in-frame clones, with some not included. Of under 250,000 clones in the sample, more than 75% were seen once. The sequencing sample was made of peripheral blood. Receptor source: a woman older than 75 with COVID-19, enrolled during active disease. CDR3s include the opening cysteine and the closing phenylalanine or tryptophan. Fields, in order: clone size, CDR3 length, V gene, J gene, D gene, CDR3 DNA, CDR3 protein. D genes are given only for firm matches. The size entry is marked missing in some rows and otherwise reads once, few, many or a size class.

-	14	TRBV7-2	TRBJ1-2	TRBD1	TGTGCCAGCAGCTTACTGACAGGGGATCTTGGCTACACCTTC	CASSLLTGDLGYTF
-	12	TRBV14	TRBJ1-1	-	TGTGCCAGCAGCCAGTTCAGCACTGAAGCTTTCTTT	CASSQFSTEAFF
-	10	TRBV10-3	TRBJ1-2	-	TGTGCCATCTCCTCCTATGGCTACACCTTC	CAISSYGYTF
-	15	TRBV6-2/TRBV6-3	TRBJ2-3	TRBD2	TGTGCCAGCAGCCTAGCGGGGGAGAGAAGAGATACGCAGTATTTT	CASSLAGERRDTQYF
once	15	TRBV19	TRBJ2-3	TRBD2	TGTGCCAGCAGGGGGACTAGCGGGCTCACAGATACGCAGTATTTT	CASRGTSGLTDTQYF
-	15	TRBV30	TRBJ2-2	-	TGTGCCTGGAGAGGAAGGGGTGTGAACACCGGGGAGCTGTTTTTT	CAWRGRGVNTGELFF
-	13	TRBV18	TRBJ2-1	TRBD1	TGTGCCAGCTCAGGACAGGGGGCGGTTGAGCAGTTCTTC	CASSGQGAVEQFF
-	15	TRBV10-3	TRBJ1-2	-	TGTGCCATCAGCTTTCCCTCTCAGGGGAGCTATGGCTACACCTTC	CAISFPSQGSYGYTF
-	15	TRBV5-1	TRBJ1-3	TRBD1	TGCGCCAGCAGGTTAGAACAGGGGCCTGGAAACACCATATATTTT	CASRLEQGPGNTIYF
-	14	TRBV28	TRBJ1-1	-	TGTGCCAGCAGACGGACAGTCATGAACACTGAAGCTTTCTTT	CASRRTVMNTEAFF
few	16	TRBV5-1	TRBJ1-1	TRBD1	TGCGCCAGCAGCCCAAGGACCGGGACAGGGTCCACTGAAGCTTTCTTT	CASSPRTGTGSTEAFF
once	12	TRBV14	TRBJ1-1	-	TGTGCCAGCAGCCACGGGAAGGCTGAAGCTTTCTTT	CASSHGKAEAFF
-	19	TRBV7-2	TRBJ2-3	TRBD1	TGTGCCAGCAGCTTAGTGAGTCGAGGAACCGGGGTCAGGGGGGATACGCAGTATTTT	CASSLVSRGTGVRGDTQYF
-	14	TRBV7-9	TRBJ2-1	-	TGTGCCAGCAGGAAGGGGGAACCAGTGAATGAGCAGTTCTTC	CASRKGEPVNEQFF
-	15	TRBV19	TRBJ1-4	-	TGTGCCAGTAGTAAATACAGGGAGGGGTCTGAAAAACTGTTTTTT	CASSKYREGSEKLFF
-	13	TRBV6-5	TRBJ1-1	-	TGTGCCAGCAAAACTTCAGGGAACACTGAAGCTTTCTTT	CASKTSGNTEAFF
-	13	TRBV7-2	TRBJ1-2	-	TGTGCCAGCAGCCCTCAGGGGTTCTATGGCTACACCTTC	CASSPQGFYGYTF
-	16	TRBV5-5	TRBJ2-5	TRBD2	TGTGCCAGCAGCCCCGGGACTAGCGGGGGGGCCGAGACCCAGTACTTC	CASSPGTSGGAETQYF
few	19	TRBV28	TRBJ1-4	TRBD1	TGTGCCAGCAGTAGTATTCGGACAGGCACATTTGCAACTAATGAAAAACTGTTTTTT	CASSSIRTGTFATNEKLFF
-	13	TRBV6-5	TRBJ2-3	-	TGTGCCAGCAGTCAGCGACTCACAGATACGCAGTATTTT	CASSQRLTDTQYF
few	15	TRBV28	TRBJ1-5	TRBD1	TGTGCCAGCAGTCTGACCGGGACAGGGAGGCAGCCCCAGCATTTT	CASSLTGTGRQPQHF
-	14	TRBV5-1	TRBJ1-2	-	TGCGCCAGCCACCGTGAGGGGGTTGAGGATGGCTACACCTTC	CASHREGVEDGYTF
-	13	TRBV6-5	TRBJ1-1	-	TGTGCCAGCAGTTACCTCCCAGGGACTGAAGCTTTCTTT	CASSYLPGTEAFF
-	13	TRBV28	TRBJ1-4	TRBD1	TGTGCCAGCAGGGGACAGGGGAATGAAAAACTGTTTTTT	CASRGQGNEKLFF
once	17	TRBV7-7	TRBJ2-1	TRBD2	TGTGCTAGCAGCCCCAGGTGGGGTAGCGGGTCGGGCAATGAGCAGTTCTTC	CASSPRWGSGSGNEQFF
-	15	TRBV2	TRBJ1-1	TRBD1	TGTGCCAGCAGGGCCCGGGACAGGGAGGGCACTGAAGCTTTCTTT	CASRARDREGTEAFF
once	13	TRBV7-2	TRBJ1-6	-	TGTGCCAGCAGCTTACCCGGGGTTTCACCCCTCCACTTT	CASSLPGVSPLHF
once	13	TRBV7-2	TRBJ2-5	-	TGTGCCAGCAGCCGACAGGTTGATGAGACCCAGTACTTC	CASSRQVDETQYF
-	14	TRBV19	TRBJ1-5	TRBD1	TGTGCCAGTAGTTTGACAGGGACAAGACAGCCCCAGCATTTT	CASSLTGTRQPQHF